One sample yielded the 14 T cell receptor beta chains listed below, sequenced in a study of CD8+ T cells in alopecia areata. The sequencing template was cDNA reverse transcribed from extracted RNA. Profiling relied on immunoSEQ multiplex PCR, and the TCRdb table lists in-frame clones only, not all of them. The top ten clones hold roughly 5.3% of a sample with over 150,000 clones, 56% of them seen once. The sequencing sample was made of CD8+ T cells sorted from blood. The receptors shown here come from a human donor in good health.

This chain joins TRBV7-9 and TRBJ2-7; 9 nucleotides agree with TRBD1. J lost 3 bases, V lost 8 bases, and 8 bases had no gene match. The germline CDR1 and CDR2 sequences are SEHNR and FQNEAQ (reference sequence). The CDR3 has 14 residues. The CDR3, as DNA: TGTGCCAGCTCCTCCCGGGACAGGGACTACGAGCAGTACTTC. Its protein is CASSSRDRDYEQYF.

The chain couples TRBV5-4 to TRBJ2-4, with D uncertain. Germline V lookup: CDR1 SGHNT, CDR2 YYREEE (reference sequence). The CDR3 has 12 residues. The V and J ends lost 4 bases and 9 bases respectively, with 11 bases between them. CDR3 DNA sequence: TGTGCCAGCAGCCCACGGCCTGCCATTCAGTACTTC. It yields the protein CASSPRPAIQYF. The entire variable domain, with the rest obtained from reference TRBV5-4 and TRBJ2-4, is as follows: ETGVTQSPTHLIKTRGQQVTLRCSSQSGHNTVSWYQQALGQGPQFIFQYYREEENGRGNFPPRFSGLQFPNYSSELNVNALELDDSALYLCASSPRPAIQYFGAGTRLSVL.

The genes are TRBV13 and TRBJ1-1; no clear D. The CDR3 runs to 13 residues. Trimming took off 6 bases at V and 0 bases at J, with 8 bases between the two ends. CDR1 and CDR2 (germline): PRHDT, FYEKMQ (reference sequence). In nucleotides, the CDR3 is TGTGCCAGCAGATTTCTCTTGAACACTGAAGCTTTCTTT. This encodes CASRFLLNTEAFF. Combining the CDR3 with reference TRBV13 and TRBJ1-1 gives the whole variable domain AAGVIQSPRHLIKEKRETATLKCYPIPRHDTVYWYQQGPGQDPQFLISFYEKMQSDKGSIPDRFSAQQFSDYHSELNMSSLELGDSALYFCASRFLLNTEAFFGQGTRLTVV.

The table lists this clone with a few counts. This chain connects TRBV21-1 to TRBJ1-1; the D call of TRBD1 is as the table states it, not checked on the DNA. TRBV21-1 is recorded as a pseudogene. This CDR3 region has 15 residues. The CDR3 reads CASSIRHGAGAEAFF. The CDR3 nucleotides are TGTGCCAGCAGCATTCGACATGGGGCAGGCGCTGAAGCTTTCTTT.

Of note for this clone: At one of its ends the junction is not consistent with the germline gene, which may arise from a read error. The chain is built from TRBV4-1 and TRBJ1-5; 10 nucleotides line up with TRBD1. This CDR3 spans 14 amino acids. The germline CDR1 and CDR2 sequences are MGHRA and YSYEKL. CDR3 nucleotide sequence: TGTGCCAGCAGCCAAGGGACAGGGGTTCAGCCCCAGCATTTT. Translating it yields CASSQGTGVQPQHF.

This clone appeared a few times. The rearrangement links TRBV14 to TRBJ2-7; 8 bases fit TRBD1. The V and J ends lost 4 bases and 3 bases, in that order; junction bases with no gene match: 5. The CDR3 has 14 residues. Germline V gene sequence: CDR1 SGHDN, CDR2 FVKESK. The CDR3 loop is CASSLMTGVYEQYF. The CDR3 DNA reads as TGTGCCAGCAGCCTGATGACAGGGGTCTACGAGCAGTACTTC.

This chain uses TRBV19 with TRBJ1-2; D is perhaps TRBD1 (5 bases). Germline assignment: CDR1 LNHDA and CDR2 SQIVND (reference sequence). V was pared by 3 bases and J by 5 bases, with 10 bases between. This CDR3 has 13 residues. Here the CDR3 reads CASSILDSYGYTF. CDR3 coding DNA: TGTGCCAGTAGTATCCTTGACAGTTATGGCTACACCTTC.

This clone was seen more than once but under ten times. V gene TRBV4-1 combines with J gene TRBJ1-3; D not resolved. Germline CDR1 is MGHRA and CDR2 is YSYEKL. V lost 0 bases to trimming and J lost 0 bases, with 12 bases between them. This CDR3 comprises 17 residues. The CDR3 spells CASSQDQFGISGNTIYF. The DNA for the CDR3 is TGCGCCAGCAGCCAAGATCAGTTCGGGATCTCTGGAAACACCATATATTTT.

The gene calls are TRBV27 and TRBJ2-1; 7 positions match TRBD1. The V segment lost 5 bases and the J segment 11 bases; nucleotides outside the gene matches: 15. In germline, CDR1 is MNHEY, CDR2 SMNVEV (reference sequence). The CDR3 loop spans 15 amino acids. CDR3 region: CASSTRQGPGWQQFF. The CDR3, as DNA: TGTGCCAGCAGTACCAGACAGGGCCCAGGATGGCAGCAGTTCTTC.

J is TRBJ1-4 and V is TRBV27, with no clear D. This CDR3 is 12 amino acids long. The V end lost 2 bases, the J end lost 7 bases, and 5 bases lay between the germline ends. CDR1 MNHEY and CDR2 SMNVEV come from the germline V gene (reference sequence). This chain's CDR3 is CASSLLGEKLFF. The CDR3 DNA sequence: TGTGCCAGCAGTTTACTTGGTGAAAAACTGTTTTTT.

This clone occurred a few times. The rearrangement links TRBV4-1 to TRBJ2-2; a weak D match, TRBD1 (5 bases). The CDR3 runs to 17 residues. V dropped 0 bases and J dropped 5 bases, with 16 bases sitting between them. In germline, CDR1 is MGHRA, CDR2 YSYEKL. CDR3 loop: CASSQDQGVFGTGELFF. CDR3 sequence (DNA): TGCGCCAGCAGCCAAGACCAAGGGGTGTTTGGAACCGGGGAGCTGTTTTTT.

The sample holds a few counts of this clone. This CDR3 is CASSLARSNEQFF. The CDR3 DNA follows: TGTGCCAGCAGCTTGGCCAGGAGCAATGAGCAGTTCTTC. The chain links TRBV5-6 to TRBJ2-1; D is uncertain. Trimming stripped 0 bases from V and 6 bases from J, with 7 bases between. The CDR3 is 13 amino acids. Looked up from germline, CDR1 is SGHDT and CDR2 is YYEEEE.

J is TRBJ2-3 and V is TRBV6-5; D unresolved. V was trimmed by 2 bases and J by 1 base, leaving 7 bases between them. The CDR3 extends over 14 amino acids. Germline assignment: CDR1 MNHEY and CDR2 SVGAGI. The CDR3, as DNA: TGTGCCAGCAGTTACGCAGATCGCACAGATACGCAGTATTTT. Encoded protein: CASSYADRTDTQYF.

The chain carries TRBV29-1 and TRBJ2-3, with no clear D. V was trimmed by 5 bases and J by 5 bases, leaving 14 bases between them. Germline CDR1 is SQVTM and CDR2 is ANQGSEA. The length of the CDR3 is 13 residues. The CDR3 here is CSVTLSFGDTQYF. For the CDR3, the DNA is TGCAGCGTTACGCTTTCTTTCGGAGATACGCAGTATTTT.